The rows below give T cell receptor beta chains drawn from one sample of a study. TCRdb used MiXCR to reprocess the 5' RACE reads, holding one entry per CDR3 protein. The sample lists over 40,000 distinct CDR3 sequences; approximately 30% were seen once. The specimen was tumor-infiltrating memory CD4+ T cells sorted from the breast tumor. These receptors were taken from a female donor with breast cancer. Both conserved end residues are part of each CDR3. The D gene is left open where the match is weak. Rows may omit the clone size; those that give it use once, few, many or a size class.

j_call	v_call	d_call	clone_size	cdr3_nt	cdr3_aa
TRBJ2-2	TRBV12-3/TRBV12-4	TRBD2	NA	TGTGCCAGCAGTTTTTCCGGCTTGGGAACTAGCGGGAGATCAGGGGAGCTGTTTTTT	CASSFSGLGTSGRSGELFF
TRBJ1-1	TRBV6-5	NA	many	TGTGCCAGCAGTTACGGGGGGGCGCTTGAGAACACTGAAGCTTTCTTT	CASSYGGALENTEAFF
TRBJ1-6	TRBV4-2	NA	NA	TGTGCCAGCAGCCAGGGGCTGGGTAATTCACCCCTCCACTTT	CASSQGLGNSPLHF
TRBJ1-5	TRBV2	TRBD1	once	TGTGCCAGCAGTGCCTGGGCAGGGGGCGATCAGCCCCAGCATTTT	CASSAWAGGDQPQHF
TRBJ2-1	TRBV12-3/TRBV12-4	TRBD2	NA	TGTGCCAGCAGCCGAACTAGCGGGAGATGGGAGAGCTCCTACAATGAGCAGTTCTTC	CASSRTSGRWESSYNEQFF
TRBJ2-1	TRBV6-2/TRBV6-3	NA	once	TGTGCCAGCAGACAACCCACAGGGAGCTCCTACAATGAGCAGTTCTTC	CASRQPTGSSYNEQFF
TRBJ2-5	TRBV10-3	TRBD2	many	TGTGCCATCAGTGAAGATATTAGCGGGAGAAAGACCCAGTACTTC	CAISEDISGRKTQYF
TRBJ2-3	TRBV4-2	NA	NA	TGTGCCAGCAGCCAAGGGAGGGACACAGATACGCAGTATTTT	CASSQGRDTDTQYF
TRBJ2-3	TRBV28	NA	NA	TGTGCCAGCAGTAAGCCACCATACATCACAGATACGCAGTATTTT	CASSKPPYITDTQYF
TRBJ2-3	TRBV9	NA	many	TGTGCCAGCAGCCGGGAGACAGATACGCAGTATTTT	CASSRETDTQYF
TRBJ1-6	TRBV9	NA	many	TGTGCCAGCAGCGTAGGTGGGACCCGCGGGGAGTCACCCCTCCACTTT	CASSVGGTRGESPLHF
TRBJ2-2	TRBV7-3	NA	few	TGTGCCAGCAGCCCGACCGGCGGGGAGCTGTTTTTT	CASSPTGGELFF
TRBJ1-2	TRBV29-1	NA	NA	TGCAGCGTTGTTCTCTCGTCGGGCGGCTACACCTTC	CSVVLSSGGYTF
TRBJ2-1	TRBV18	TRBD1	NA	TGTGCCAGCTACCGGGACAGGGATTTCAATGAGCAGTTCTTC	CASYRDRDFNEQFF
TRBJ2-1	TRBV7-6	NA	NA	TGTGCCAGCACCCAACAGCAAGAGTCTTATGAGCAGTTCTTC	CASTQQQESYEQFF
TRBJ2-3	TRBV6-2/TRBV6-3	NA	few	TGTGCCAGCAGCATCCCCGAGGGTCCCACAGATACGCAGTATTTT	CASSIPEGPTDTQYF
TRBJ2-6	TRBV6-5	NA	many	TGTGCCAGCAGTTATATCCCCAGTGGCTCTGGGGCCAACGTCCTGACTTTC	CASSYIPSGSGANVLTF
TRBJ2-7	TRBV2	NA	few	TGTGCCAGCAGAATGGACTATAGGGACTACGAGCAGTACTTC	CASRMDYRDYEQYF
TRBJ1-5	TRBV20-1	NA	NA	TGCAGTGCTAAGTCTAGTAGCAATCAGCCCCAGCATTTT	CSAKSSSNQPQHF
TRBJ1-6	TRBV18	TRBD1	few	TGTGCCAGCTCACCCGACAGGGGGTCTTCACCCCTCCACTTT	CASSPDRGSSPLHF
TRBJ1-2	TRBV5-1	NA	NA	TGCGCCAGCAGCTTGGAACCAGGCCTCCTATATGGCTACACCTTC	CASSLEPGLLYGYTF
TRBJ2-7	TRBV29-1	NA	few	TGCAGCGTTGCCATAGCAGGGGACGAGCAGTACTTC	CSVAIAGDEQYF
TRBJ2-3	TRBV6-2/TRBV6-3	NA	NA	TGTGCCAGCACCCTCGACTCGATCACAGATACGCAGTATTTT	CASTLDSITDTQYF
TRBJ2-7	TRBV6-5	NA	NA	TGTGCCAGCAGTTACGGTACAGGGAGTACCTACGAGCAGTACTTC	CASSYGTGSTYEQYF
TRBJ1-1	TRBV7-9	TRBD1	few	TGTGCCAGCAGCAGGGGGGACAGGGGAGGCACTGAAGCTTACTTT	CASSRGDRGGTEAYF
TRBJ2-3	TRBV29-1	TRBD2	NA	TGCAGCGCCGGGCGGGGGGCGCGCACAGATACGCAGTATTTT	CSAGRGARTDTQYF
TRBJ1-6	TRBV6-5	TRBD1	NA	TGTGCCAGCAGTTGGTCGAGACAGGGGAATTCACCCCTCCACTTT	CASSWSRQGNSPLHF
TRBJ2-1	TRBV7-9	TRBD2	NA	TGTGCCGGCAGTCCCCGGGGTAGCGGGGACAATGAGCAGTTCTTC	CAGSPRGSGDNEQFF
TRBJ2-1	TRBV5-1	TRBD2	NA	TGCGCCAGCAGCGGAGGGACTAGCGGAGCCTACAATGAGCAGTTCTTC	CASSGGTSGAYNEQFF
TRBJ2-5	TRBV4-1	NA	few	TGCGCCAGCAGCCAAACACCCCCGGGCGGGGATCAAGAGACCCAGTACTTC	CASSQTPPGGDQETQYF
TRBJ2-1	TRBV7-8	TRBD2	NA	TGTGCCAGCAGCCCGGTCGGGACGGGAGGGCCTCGTGAGCAGTTCTTC	CASSPVGTGGPREQFF
TRBJ2-1	TRBV4-1	TRBD2	many	TGCGCCAGCAGCCCCAATAGCGGGGCCTTGTACAATGAGCAGTTCTTC	CASSPNSGALYNEQFF
TRBJ2-1	TRBV29-1	TRBD2	few	TGCAGCGCTAGCGGGAGGGCCTACAATGAGCAGTTCTTC	CSASGRAYNEQFF
TRBJ2-1	TRBV27	NA	NA	TGTGCCAGCGTCGGGCCCCGCGATGAGCAGTTCTTC	CASVGPRDEQFF
TRBJ2-1	TRBV9	TRBD2	many	TGTGCCAGCAGCTCCCAACTAGCGGGAGTGCTAAATGAGCAGTTCTTC	CASSSQLAGVLNEQFF
TRBJ2-7	TRBV5-1	NA	few	TGCGCCAGCAGCTCATTGGACAGTTCAAGCTCCTACGAGCAGTACTTC	CASSSLDSSSSYEQYF
TRBJ2-6	TRBV6-1	NA	few	TGTGCCAGCAGTGACGGAGGGTACCATGTCTCTGGGGCCAACGTCCTGACTTTC	CASSDGGYHVSGANVLTF
TRBJ1-2	TRBV5-1	TRBD1	NA	TGCGCCAGCGGGACAGGGATACGGGGCTACACCTTC	CASGTGIRGYTF
TRBJ2-3	TRBV6-5	NA	few	TGTGCCAGCAGTTACTCGAGTCAGCAGGCGGATACGCAGTATTTT	CASSYSSQQADTQYF
TRBJ2-5	TRBV5-4	TRBD2	few	TGTGCCAGCAGCTTGGTTGCGGGGGTCGATGAGACCCAGTACTTC	CASSLVAGVDETQYF
TRBJ2-7	TRBV20-1	NA	many	TGCAGTGCTAGAGAGCAGGCTTCCTCCTACGAGCAGTACTTC	CSAREQASSYEQYF
TRBJ2-7	TRBV7-9	TRBD1	few	TGTGCCAGCAGCTCGACAGGGGCCACTAAAGGATATCACGAGCAGTACTTC	CASSSTGATKGYHEQYF
TRBJ2-3	TRBV12-3/TRBV12-4	TRBD2	many	TGTGCCAGCAGCCATCGATCCGGGAGGGCCGAAGATACGCAGTATTTT	CASSHRSGRAEDTQYF
TRBJ2-6	TRBV10-3	NA	NA	TGTGCCATCAATCCAGAGGCCTCTAGGGGGGCCAACGTCCTGACTTTC	CAINPEASRGANVLTF
TRBJ1-5	TRBV7-2	NA	NA	TGTGCCAGCAGCTTAGACAGCCATCAGCCCCAGCATTTT	CASSLDSHQPQHF
TRBJ1-5	TRBV10-3	TRBD1	few	TGTGCCATCAGTGATTCGGACAGGGGATATCAGCCCCAGCATTTT	CAISDSDRGYQPQHF
TRBJ2-1	TRBV20-1	NA	many	TGCACCCCAACGGGGAGCGCCTACAATGAGCAGTTCTTC	CTPTGSAYNEQFF
TRBJ2-3	TRBV5-1	NA	NA	TGCGCCAGCAGCTTGGAACGCCCCGGAGATACGCAGTATTTT	CASSLERPGDTQYF
TRBJ2-7	TRBV5-1	TRBD2	NA	TGCGCCAGCAGCTCAGGACTAGCTCCCTACGAGCAGTACTTC	CASSSGLAPYEQYF
TRBJ1-1	TRBV20-1	NA	NA	TGCAGTGCTAGAAGTCAGAACACTGAAGCTTTCTTT	CSARSQNTEAFF
TRBJ2-7	TRBV7-8	TRBD1	many	TGTGCCAGCAGCCGCCGGGACAGCCCCTACGAGCAGTACTTC	CASSRRDSPYEQYF
TRBJ2-7	TRBV12-3/TRBV12-4	NA	NA	TGTGCCAGCAGTAGAGCGGGACAATTCCGGGAGCAGTACTTC	CASSRAGQFREQYF
TRBJ2-6	TRBV20-1	NA	NA	TGCAGTGCTAGCGGTCGGAGCTCTGGGGCCAACGTCCTGACTTTC	CSASGRSSGANVLTF
TRBJ1-5	TRBV28	NA	few	TGTGCCAGCAGTCTAGGGAACGAAGGAGGGCCCCAGCATTTT	CASSLGNEGGPQHF